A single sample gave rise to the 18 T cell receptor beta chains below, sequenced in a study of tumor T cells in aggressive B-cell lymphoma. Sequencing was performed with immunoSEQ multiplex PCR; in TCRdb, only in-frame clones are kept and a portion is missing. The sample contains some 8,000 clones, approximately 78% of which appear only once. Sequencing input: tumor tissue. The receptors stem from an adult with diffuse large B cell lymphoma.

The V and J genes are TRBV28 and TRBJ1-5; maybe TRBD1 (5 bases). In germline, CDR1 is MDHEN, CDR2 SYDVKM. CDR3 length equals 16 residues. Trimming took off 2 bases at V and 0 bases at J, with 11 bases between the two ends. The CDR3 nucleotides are TGTGCCAGCAGTTTAAATCAGGGTCATAGCAATCAGCCCCAGCATTTT. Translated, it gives CASSLNQGHSNQPQHF.

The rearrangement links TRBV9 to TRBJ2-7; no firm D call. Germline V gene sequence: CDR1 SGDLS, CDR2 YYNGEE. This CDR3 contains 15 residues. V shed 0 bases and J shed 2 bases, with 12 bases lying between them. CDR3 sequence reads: CASSVAIGGTYEQYF. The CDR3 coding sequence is TGTGCCAGCAGCGTAGCTATAGGCGGAACCTACGAGCAGTACTTC.

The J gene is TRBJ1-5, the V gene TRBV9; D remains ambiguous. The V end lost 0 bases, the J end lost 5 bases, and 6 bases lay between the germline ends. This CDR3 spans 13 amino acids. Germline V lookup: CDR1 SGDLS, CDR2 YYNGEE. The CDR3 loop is CASSVEEHQPQHF. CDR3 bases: TGTGCCAGCAGCGTAGAAGAGCATCAGCCCCAGCATTTT.

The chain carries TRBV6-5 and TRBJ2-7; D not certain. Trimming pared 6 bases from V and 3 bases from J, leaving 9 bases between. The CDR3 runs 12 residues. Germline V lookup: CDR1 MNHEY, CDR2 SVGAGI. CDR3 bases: TGTGCCAGCAGCCCCAGAGGCTACGAGCAGTACTTC. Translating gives CASSPRGYEQYF.

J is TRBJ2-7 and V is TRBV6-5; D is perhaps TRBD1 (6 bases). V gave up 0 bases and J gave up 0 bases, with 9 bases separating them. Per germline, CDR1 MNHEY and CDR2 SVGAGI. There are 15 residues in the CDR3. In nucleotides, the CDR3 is TGTGCCAGCAGTTACTCTGGGGGCACCTCCTACGAGCAGTACTTC. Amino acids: CASSYSGGTSYEQYF.

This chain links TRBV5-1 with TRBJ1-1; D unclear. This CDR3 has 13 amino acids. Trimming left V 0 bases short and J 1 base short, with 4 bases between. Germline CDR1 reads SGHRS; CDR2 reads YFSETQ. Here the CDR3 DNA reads TGCGCCAGCAGCTTGGGAGGGAACACTGAAGCTTTCTTT. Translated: CASSLGGNTEAFF. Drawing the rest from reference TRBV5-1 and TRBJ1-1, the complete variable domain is KAGVTQTPRYLIKTRGQQVTLSCSPISGHRSVSWYQQTPGQGLQFLFEYFSETQRNKGNFPGRFSGRQFSNSRSEMNVSTLELGDSALYLCASSLGGNTEAFFGQGTRLTVV.

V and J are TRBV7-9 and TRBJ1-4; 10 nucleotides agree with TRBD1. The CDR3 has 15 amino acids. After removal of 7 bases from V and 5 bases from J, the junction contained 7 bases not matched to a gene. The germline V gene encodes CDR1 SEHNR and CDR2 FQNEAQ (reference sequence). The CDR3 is CASTPGTGVNEKLFF. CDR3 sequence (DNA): TGTGCCAGCACGCCCGGGACAGGGGTGAATGAAAAACTGTTTTTT.

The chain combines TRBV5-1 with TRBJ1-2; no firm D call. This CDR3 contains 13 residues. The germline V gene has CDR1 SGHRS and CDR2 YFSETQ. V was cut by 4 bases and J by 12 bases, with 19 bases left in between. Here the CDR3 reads CASSPHQPEVNTF. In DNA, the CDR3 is TGCGCCAGCAGCCCCCACCAGCCCGAGGTTAACACCTTC.

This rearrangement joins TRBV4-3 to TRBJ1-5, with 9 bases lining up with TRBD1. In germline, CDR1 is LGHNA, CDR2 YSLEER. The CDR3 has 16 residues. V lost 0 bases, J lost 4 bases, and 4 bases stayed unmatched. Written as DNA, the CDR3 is TGCGCCAGCAGCCAAGATGGGGGGACAGGGAATCAGCCCCAGCATTTT. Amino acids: CASSQDGGTGNQPQHF.

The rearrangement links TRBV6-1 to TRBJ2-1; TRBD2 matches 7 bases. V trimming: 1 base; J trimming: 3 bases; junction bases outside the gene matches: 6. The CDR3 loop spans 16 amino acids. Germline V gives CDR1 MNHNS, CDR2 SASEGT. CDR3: CASSEVGGSIYNEQFF. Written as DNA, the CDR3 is TGTGCCAGCAGTGAAGTCGGGGGGAGCATCTACAATGAGCAGTTCTTC.

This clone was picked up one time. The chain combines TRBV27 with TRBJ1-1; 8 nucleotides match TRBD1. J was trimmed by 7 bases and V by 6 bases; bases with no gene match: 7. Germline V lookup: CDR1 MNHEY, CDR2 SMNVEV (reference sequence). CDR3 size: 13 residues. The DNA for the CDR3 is TGTGCCAGCAGACCCGGGACAGGCGATGAAGCTTTCTTT. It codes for CASRPGTGDEAFF.

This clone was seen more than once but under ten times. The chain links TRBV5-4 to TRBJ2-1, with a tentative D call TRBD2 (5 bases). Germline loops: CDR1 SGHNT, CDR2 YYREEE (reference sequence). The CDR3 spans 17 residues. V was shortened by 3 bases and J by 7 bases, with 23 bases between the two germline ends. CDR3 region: CASSSFGEGRRPNEQFF. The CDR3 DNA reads TGTGCCAGCAGCTCCTTTGGTGAAGGTCGGAGGCCGAATGAGCAGTTCTTC.

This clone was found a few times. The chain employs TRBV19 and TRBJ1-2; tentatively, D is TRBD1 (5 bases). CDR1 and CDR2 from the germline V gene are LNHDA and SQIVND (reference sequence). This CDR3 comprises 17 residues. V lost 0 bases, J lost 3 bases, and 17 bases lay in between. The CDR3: CASSIDRDSTKDYGYTF. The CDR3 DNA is TGTGCCAGTAGTATAGATCGGGACTCAACGAAGGACTATGGCTACACCTTC. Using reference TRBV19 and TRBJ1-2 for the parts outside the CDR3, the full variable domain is DGGITQSPKYLFRKEGQNVTLSCEQNLNHDAMYWYRQDPGQGLRLIYYSQIVNDFQKGDIAEGYSVSREKKESFPLTVTSAQKNPTAFYLCASSIDRDSTKDYGYTFGSGTRLTVV.

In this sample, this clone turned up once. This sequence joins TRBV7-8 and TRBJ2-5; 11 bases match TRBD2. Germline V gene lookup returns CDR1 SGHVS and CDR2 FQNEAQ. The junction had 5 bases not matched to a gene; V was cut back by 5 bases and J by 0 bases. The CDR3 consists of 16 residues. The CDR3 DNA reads TGTGCCAGCAGCCCAGGACTAGCGGGCCACCAAGAGACCCAGTACTTC. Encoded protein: CASSPGLAGHQETQYF. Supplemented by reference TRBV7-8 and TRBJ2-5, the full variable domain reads GAGVSQSPRYKVAKRGQDVALRCDPISGHVSLFWYQQALGQGPEFLTYFQNEAQLDKSGLPSDRFFAERPEGSVSTLKIQRTQQEDSAVYLCASSPGLAGHQETQYFGPGTRLLVL.

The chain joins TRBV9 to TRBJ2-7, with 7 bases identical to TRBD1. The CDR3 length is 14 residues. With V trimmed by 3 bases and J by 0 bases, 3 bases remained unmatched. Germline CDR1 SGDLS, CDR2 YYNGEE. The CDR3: CASSGRDSSYEQYF. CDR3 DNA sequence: TGTGCCAGCAGCGGCCGGGACAGCTCCTACGAGCAGTACTTC.

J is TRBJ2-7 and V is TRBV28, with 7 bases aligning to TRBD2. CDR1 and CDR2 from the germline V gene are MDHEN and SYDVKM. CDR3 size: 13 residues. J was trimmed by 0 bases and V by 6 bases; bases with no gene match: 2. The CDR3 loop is CASRGGNSYEQYV. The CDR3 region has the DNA TGTGCCAGCAGGGGGGGGAACTCCTACGAGCAGTACGTC.

The CDR3 coding sequence is TGTGCCAGCAGCTTTAGCAATGAGCAGTTCTTC. It translates to CASSFSNEQFF. This chain links TRBV7-9 with TRBJ2-1; D is ambiguous. From germline, CDR1 is SEHNR and CDR2 FQNEAQ (reference sequence). V was cut by 3 bases and J by 6 bases, with 3 bases left in between. CDR3 size: 11 residues. Combining the CDR3 with reference TRBV7-9 and TRBJ2-1 gives the whole variable domain DTGVSQNPRHKITKRGQNVTFRCDPISEHNRLYWYRQTLGQGPEFLTYFQNEAQLEKSRLLSDRFSAERPKGSFSTLEIQRTEQGDSAMYLCASSFSNEQFFGPGTRLTVL.

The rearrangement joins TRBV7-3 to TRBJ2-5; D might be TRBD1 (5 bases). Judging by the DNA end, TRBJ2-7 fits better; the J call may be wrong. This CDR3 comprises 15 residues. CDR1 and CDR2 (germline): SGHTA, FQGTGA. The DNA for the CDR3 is TGTGCCAGCAGCCAAACAGGCGGAGCCGCTCACGAGCAGTACTTC. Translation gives CASSQTGGAAHEQYF.